This T cell receptor (beta chain) was profiled in a study of cytomegalovirus exposure and HLA in healthy donors. Study-level information: About 80 million unique TCR sequences came from HLA-typed donors in an early release.

The sample holds one count of this clone. The antigen remains undetermined. The CDR3 totals 13 residues. CDR1 is WNHNN, CDR2 SYGVQD, per germline (reference sequence). Germline trimming cut 3 bases from V and 9 bases from J; bases unmatched to any gene: 5. Overall study results and limits: Associated with cytomegalovirus, according to the listing, were 150 to 200 TCR beta chains. In an earlier analysis, productive rearrangement rates for most beta V segments clustered near 87% or 30%. When a later analysis was performed, an Asian-associated ancestry cluster reportedly had fewer N-insertions than the roughly 700-donor mean.

The PCR was carried out with 60 Vbeta primers and 13 Jbeta primers. Measured with immunoSEQ multiplex PCR; TCRdb has only the in-frame clones, and not every one. The table shows about 150,000 clones, with about 85% occurring only once. The chain combines TRBV10-1 with TRBJ2-1; 7 positions match TRBD2. Sequencing used PBMCs. The TCR originated in a man aged 25-40 years in good health and CMV-seropositive. Here the CDR3 reads CASSDPGRGEQFF. CDR3 in DNA: TGCGCCAGCAGTGATCCGGGGAGGGGTGAGCAGTTCTTC.